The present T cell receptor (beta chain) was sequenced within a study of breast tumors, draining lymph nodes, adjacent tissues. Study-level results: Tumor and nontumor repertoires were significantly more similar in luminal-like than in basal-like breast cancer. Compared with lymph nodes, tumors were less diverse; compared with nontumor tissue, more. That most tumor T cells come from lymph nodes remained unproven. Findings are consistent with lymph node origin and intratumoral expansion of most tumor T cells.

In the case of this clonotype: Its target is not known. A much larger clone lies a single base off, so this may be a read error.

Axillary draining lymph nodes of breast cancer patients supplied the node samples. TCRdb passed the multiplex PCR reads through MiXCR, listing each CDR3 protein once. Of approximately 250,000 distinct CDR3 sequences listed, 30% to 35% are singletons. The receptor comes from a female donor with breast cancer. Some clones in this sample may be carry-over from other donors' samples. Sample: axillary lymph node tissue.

The CDR3 DNA reads as TGTACCAGCAGCCAAGAGGTGAACACCGGGGAGCTGTTTTTT. Protein sequence: CTSSQEVNTGELFF. The chain has TRBV7-2 and TRBJ2-2, with D hard to call. The V end lost 5 bases, the J end lost 1 base, and 8 bases lay between the germline ends. Germline lookup yields CDR1 SGHTA and CDR2 FQGNSA. The CDR3 runs to 14 residues.